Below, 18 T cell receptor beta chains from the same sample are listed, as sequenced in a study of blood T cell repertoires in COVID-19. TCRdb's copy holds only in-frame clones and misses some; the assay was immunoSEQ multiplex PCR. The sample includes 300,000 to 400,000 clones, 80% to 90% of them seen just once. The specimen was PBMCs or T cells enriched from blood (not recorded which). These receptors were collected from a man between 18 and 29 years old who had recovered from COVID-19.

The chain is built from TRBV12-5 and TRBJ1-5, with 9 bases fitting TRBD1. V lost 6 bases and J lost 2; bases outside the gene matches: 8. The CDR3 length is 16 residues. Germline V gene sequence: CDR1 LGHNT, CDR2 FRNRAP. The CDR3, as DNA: TGTGCTAGTGGCCCCACAGGGGGCCTGGGCAATCAGCCCCAGCATTTT. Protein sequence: CASGPTGGLGNQPQHF.

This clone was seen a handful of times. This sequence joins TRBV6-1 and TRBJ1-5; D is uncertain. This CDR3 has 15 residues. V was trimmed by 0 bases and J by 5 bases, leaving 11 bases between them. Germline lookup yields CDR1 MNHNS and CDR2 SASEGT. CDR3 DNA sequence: TGTGCCAGCAGTGAAGCAAACCCTAGAGATCAGCCCCAGCATTTT. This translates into CASSEANPRDQPQHF.

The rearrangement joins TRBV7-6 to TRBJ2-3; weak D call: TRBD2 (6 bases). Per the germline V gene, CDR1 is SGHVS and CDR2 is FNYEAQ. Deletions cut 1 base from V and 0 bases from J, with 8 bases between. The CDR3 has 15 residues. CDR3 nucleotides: TGTGCCAGCAGCTTAGTTGCGGGGAGCACAGATACGCAGTATTTT. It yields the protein CASSLVAGSTDTQYF. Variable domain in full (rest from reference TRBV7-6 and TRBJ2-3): GAGVSQSPRYKVTKRGQDVALRCDPISGHVSLYWYRQALGQGPEFLTYFNYEAQQDKSGLPNDRFSAERPEGSISTLTIQRTEQRDSAMYRCASSLVAGSTDTQYFGPGTRLTVL.

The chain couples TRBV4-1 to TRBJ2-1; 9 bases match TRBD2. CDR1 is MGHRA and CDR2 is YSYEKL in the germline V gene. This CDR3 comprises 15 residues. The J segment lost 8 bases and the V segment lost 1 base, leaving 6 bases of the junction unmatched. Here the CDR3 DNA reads TGCGCCAGCAGCCAAGTGGCGGGGGGGTTCCATGAGCAGTTCTTC. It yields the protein CASSQVAGGFHEQFF.

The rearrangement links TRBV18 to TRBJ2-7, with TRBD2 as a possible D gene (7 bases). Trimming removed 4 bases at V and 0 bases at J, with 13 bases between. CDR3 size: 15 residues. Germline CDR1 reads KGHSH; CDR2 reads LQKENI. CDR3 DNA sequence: TGTGCCAGCTCACGGGGGGGGGACACCTCCTACGAGCAGTACTTC. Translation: CASSRGGDTSYEQYF. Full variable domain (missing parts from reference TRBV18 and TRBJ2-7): NAGVMQNPRHLVRRRGQEARLRCSPMKGHSHVYWYRQLPEEGLKFMVYLQKENIIDESGMPKERFSAEFPKEGPSILRIQQVVRGDSAAYFCASSRGGDTSYEQYFGPGTRLTVT.

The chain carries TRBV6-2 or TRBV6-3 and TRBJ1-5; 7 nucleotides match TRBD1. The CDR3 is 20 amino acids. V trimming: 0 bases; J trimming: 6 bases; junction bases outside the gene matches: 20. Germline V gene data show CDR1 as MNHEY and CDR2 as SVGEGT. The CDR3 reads CASSYSRRGQWSHSGQPQHF. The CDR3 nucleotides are TGTGCCAGCAGTTACTCGAGGCGGGGACAGTGGTCCCATTCTGGTCAGCCCCAGCATTTT.

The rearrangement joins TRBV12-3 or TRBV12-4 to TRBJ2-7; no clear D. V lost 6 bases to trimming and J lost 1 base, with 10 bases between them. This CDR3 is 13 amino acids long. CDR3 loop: CASRRSPSYEQYF. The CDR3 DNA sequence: TGTGCCAGCAGACGGTCCCCGTCCTACGAGCAGTACTTC.

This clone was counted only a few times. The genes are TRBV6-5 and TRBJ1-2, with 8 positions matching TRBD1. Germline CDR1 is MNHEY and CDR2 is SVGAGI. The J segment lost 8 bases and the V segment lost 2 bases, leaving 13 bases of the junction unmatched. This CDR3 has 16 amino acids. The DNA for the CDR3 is TGTGCCAGCAGTTACAGGGCCAGGGGGCAGCCGGGGGGCTACACCTTC. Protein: CASSYRARGQPGGYTF.

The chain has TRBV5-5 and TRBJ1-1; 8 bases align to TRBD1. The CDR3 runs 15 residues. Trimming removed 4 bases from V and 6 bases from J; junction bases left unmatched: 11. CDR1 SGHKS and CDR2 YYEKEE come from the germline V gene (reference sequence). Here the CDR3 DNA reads TGTGCCAGCAGCCTCAGACAGGGGCTGGGGCCTGAAGCTTTCTTT. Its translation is CASSLRQGLGPEAFF.

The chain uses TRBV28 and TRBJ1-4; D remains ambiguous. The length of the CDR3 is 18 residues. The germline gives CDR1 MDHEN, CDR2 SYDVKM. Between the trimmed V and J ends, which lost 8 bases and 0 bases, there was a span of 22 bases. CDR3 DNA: TGTGCCAGCTCGAACCAGCCGGGAACGCTTGCAACTAATGAAAAACTGTTTTTT. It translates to CASSNQPGTLATNEKLFF. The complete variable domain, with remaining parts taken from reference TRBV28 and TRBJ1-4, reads DVKVTQSSRYLVKRTGEKVFLECVQDMDHENMFWYRQDPGLGLRLIYFSYDVKMKEKGDIPEGYSVSREKKERFSLILESASTNQTSMYLCASSNQPGTLATNEKLFFGSGTQLSVL.

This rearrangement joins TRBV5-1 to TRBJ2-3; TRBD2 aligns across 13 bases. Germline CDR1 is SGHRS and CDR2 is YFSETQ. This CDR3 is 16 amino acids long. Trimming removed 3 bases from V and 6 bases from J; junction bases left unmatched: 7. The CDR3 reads CASSSGLAGPADTQYF. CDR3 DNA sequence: TGCGCCAGCAGCTCGGGACTAGCGGGGCCTGCGGATACGCAGTATTTT.

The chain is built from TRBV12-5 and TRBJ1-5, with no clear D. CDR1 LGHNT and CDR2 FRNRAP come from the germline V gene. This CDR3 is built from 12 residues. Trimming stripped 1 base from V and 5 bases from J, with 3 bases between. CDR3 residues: CASGLAYQPQHF. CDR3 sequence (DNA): TGTGCTAGTGGTTTGGCTTATCAGCCCCAGCATTTT.

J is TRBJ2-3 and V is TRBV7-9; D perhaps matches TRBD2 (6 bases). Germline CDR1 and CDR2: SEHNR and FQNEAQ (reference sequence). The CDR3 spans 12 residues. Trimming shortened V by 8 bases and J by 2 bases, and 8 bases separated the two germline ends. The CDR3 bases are TGTGCCAGCGCGGGGAACACAGATACGCAGTATTTT. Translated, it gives CASAGNTDTQYF.

The CDR3 spells CASKVEGTTGELFF. The CDR3 DNA reads TGTGCCAGCAAAGTCGAGGGAACGACCGGGGAGCTGTTTTTT. The V call is TRBV2, the J call TRBJ2-2; possibly TRBD2 for D (5 bases). Per the germline V gene, CDR1 is SNHLY and CDR2 is FYNNEI. The CDR3 runs to 14 residues. Trimming pared 7 bases from V and 5 bases from J, leaving 14 bases between.

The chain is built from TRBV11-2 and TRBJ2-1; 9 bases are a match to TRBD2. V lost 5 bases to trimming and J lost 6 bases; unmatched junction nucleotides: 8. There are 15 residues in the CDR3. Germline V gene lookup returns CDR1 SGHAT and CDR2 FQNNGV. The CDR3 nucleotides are TGTGCCAGCAGCCCAAGCGGGGGGTCCCCCAATGAGCAGTTCTTC. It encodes CASSPSGGSPNEQFF.

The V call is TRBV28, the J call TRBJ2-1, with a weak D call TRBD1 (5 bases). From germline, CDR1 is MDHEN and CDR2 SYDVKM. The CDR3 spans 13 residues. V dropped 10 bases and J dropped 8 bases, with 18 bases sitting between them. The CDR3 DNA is TGTGCCACTTATTCGACAGTACAGTATGAGCAGTTCTTC. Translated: CATYSTVQYEQFF.

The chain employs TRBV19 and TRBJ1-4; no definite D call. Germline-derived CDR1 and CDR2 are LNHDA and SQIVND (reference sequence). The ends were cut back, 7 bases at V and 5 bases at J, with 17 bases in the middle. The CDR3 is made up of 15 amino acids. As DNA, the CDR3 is TGTGCCAGTATGGGTCGGAGAAAAGGCAATGAAAAACTGTTTTTT. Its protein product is CASMGRRKGNEKLFF.

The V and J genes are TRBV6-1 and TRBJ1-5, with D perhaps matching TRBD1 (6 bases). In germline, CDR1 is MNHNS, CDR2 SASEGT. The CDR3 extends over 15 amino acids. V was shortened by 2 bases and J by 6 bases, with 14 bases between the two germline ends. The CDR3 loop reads CASSEHQGRGQPQHF. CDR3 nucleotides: TGTGCCAGCAGTGAACATCAGGGGAGAGGTCAGCCCCAGCATTTT.